This T cell receptor (beta chain) was sequenced during a study of Graves' ophthalmopathy and Graves' hyperthyroidism. The sequenced template was RNA, covering the TCR beta CDR3 region. HTBI primers served in a first-round RT-PCR, which a second-round multiplex PCR followed. TCRdb passed the multiplex PCR reads through MiXCR, listing each CDR3 protein once. The sample consists of about 620,000 distinct CDR3 sequences, 22% of them appearing once. The study's findings and limits: Blood shared most expanded thyroid clonotypes above 0.001 frequency.

This clonotype was seen many times. The antigen remains undetermined. The sequencing sample was made of peripheral blood. The receptor's source is a woman under 30 with stable Graves' hyperthyroidism. Some clones in this sample may be carry-over from other donors' samples.

This chain's CDR3 is CASSLSQQENHEQYF. The CDR3 nucleotides are TGTGCCAGCAGCTTATCACAACAGGAGAACCACGAGCAGTACTTC. The chain uses TRBV11-1 and TRBJ2-7; D might be TRBD1 (5 bases). The ends were cut back, 2 bases at V and 5 bases at J, with 16 bases in the middle. This CDR3 has 15 amino acids. Per germline, CDR1 SGHAT and CDR2 FQDESV (reference sequence).